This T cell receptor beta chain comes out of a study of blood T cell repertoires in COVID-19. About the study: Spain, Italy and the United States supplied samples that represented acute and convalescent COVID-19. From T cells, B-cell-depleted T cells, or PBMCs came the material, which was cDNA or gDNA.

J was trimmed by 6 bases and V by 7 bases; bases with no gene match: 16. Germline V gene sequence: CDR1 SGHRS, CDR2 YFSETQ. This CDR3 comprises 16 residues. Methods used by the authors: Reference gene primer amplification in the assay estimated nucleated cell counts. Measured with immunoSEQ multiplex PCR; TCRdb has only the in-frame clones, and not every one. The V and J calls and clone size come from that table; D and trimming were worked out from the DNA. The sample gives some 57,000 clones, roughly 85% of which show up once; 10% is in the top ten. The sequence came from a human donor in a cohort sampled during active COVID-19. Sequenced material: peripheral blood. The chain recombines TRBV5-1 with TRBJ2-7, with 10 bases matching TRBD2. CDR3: CASGTTPGLASTEQYF. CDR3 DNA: TGCGCCAGCGGCACGACTCCGGGACTAGCGTCGACCGAGCAGTACTTC.